Presented here are 9 T cell receptor beta chains from one specimen sequenced in a study of identical twins. TCRdb ran MiXCR on the 5' RACE reads and lists one entry per CDR3 protein. This sample has 450,000 to 500,000 distinct CDR3 sequences; roughly an eighth occur once, and the top ten carry approximately 0.98%. The same data also went into a second study, on yellow fever vaccine responses in identical twins.

Sequencing was carried out using CD4+ T cells sorted from blood. These receptors were collected from a woman between 18 and 29 years old in good health.

The chain links TRBV12-3 or TRBV12-4 to TRBJ2-7; TRBD1 matches 8 bases. V was clipped by 8 bases and J by 7 bases; unmatched bases: 10. This CDR3 comprises 13 residues. CDR3 coding DNA: TGTGCCAGCGGGAGGACAGGGCTGGGGGAGCAGTACTTC. Amino acid sequence: CASGRTGLGEQYF.

This clonotype has only a few counts. The chain joins TRBV28 to TRBJ2-3, with a possible D match to TRBD2 (5 bases). The V gene's germline CDR1 is MDHEN and CDR2 SYDVKM. With 5 bases removed from V and 3 bases from J, the gap between germline ends came to 15 bases. This CDR3 region has 15 residues. DNA for the CDR3: TGTGCCAGCAGTGTAACAGCGGTGGAAACAGATACGCAGTATTTT. Translation gives CASSVTAVETDTQYF.

This clonotype was counted ten times or more. The genes are TRBV7-9 and TRBJ1-1; D perhaps matches TRBD1 (6 bases). The CDR3 extends over 15 amino acids. Germline CDR1 reads SEHNR; CDR2 reads FQNEAQ (reference sequence). Trimming left V 3 bases short and J 8 bases short, with 19 bases between. CDR3: CASSLVSRGRGEAFF. The CDR3 DNA is TGTGCCAGCAGCTTGGTCAGCAGGGGACGAGGAGAAGCTTTCTTT.

This clonotype was seen a few times. The rearrangement links TRBV20-1 to TRBJ2-1; 14 bases align to TRBD2. Germline CDR1 reads DFQATT; CDR2 reads SNEGSKA (reference sequence). V was pared by 5 bases and J by 7 bases, with 1 base of the junction left unmatched. The CDR3 extends over 13 amino acids. The CDR3 sequence: CSAGTSGSNEQFF. As DNA, the CDR3 is TGCAGTGCTGGGACTAGCGGGAGTAATGAGCAGTTCTTC.

Many counts were recorded for this clonotype. This rearrangement joins TRBV12-3 or TRBV12-4 to TRBJ2-3; D gene uncertain. The CDR3 length is 11 residues. V was pared by 6 bases and J by 6 bases, with 7 bases between. The CDR3 sequence is CASRIWDTQYF. CDR3 sequence (DNA): TGTGCCAGCAGGATCTGGGATACGCAGTATTTT.

Concerning this clonotype itself: This may stem from a read error, because a much larger clone lies one nucleotide away. The chain joins TRBV2 to TRBJ2-6; D is undetermined. The CDR3 has 18 amino acids. Trimming stripped 8 bases from V and 0 bases from J, with 20 bases between. From germline, CDR1 is SNHLY and CDR2 FYNNEI. Here the CDR3 reads CASCLWAAIHSGANVLTF. The CDR3 DNA follows: TGTGCCAGCTGTTTATGGGCAGCGATACACTCTGGGGCCAACGTCCTGACTTTC.

This clonotype was seen only a few times. The V and J genes are TRBV12-3 or TRBV12-4 and TRBJ2-7, with TRBD2 as a possible D gene (6 bases). The ends were cut back, 5 bases at V and 4 bases at J, with 15 bases in the middle. This CDR3 is built from 14 residues. CDR3 region: CASSDLATTYEQYF. CDR3 DNA sequence: TGTGCCAGCAGTGATCTAGCGACGACTTACGAGCAGTACTTC.

J is TRBJ2-5 and V is TRBV11-2; possibly TRBD1 or TRBD2 for D (5 bases each). The CDR3 totals 16 residues. Germline assignment: CDR1 SGHAT and CDR2 FQNNGV. Deletions cut 1 base from V and 1 base from J, with 13 bases between. The CDR3 region is CASSLVRGAIQETQYF. In DNA, the CDR3 is TGTGCCAGCAGCTTAGTGAGGGGCGCTATCCAAGAGACCCAGTACTTC.

The rearrangement uses TRBV12-3 or TRBV12-4 and TRBJ2-7; 8 positions match TRBD1. V lost 3 bases, J lost 0 bases, and 4 bases stayed unmatched. The CDR3 contains 15 residues. This CDR3 reads CASSLTTGGSYEQYF. CDR3 DNA sequence: TGTGCCAGCAGTTTGACTACAGGGGGCTCCTACGAGCAGTACTTC.